This T cell receptor (beta chain) was recorded in a study of blood T cell repertoires in COVID-19 (dated by TCRdb to 2018 to 2021). Regarding the study in general: Samples from collaborators originated in the United States, Italy and Spain and spanned both the acute and convalescent phases of COVID-19. The material from the prospective study consisted of cDNA or gDNA derived from T cells, B-cell-depleted T cells, or PBMCs. The dataset comprised deeply sampled blood TCRbeta repertoires from subjects exposed to, actively infected with, or recovered from COVID-19. The repertoires were released in a freely available public database meant as a resource for research on the immune response to SARS-CoV-2. The samples were drawn from two sources: the first 160 participants of the ongoing ImmuneRACE study, and about 1,300 subjects contributed by 6 global collaborators. Sample metadata almost always included a de-identified subject ID, COVID-19 status, age in years and sex. Where available, HLA class I and class II types were taken from metadata supplied by the sample provider and were not determined by assay-based typing. Beyond this particular receptor, the publication reports: The amount of clinical and demographic metadata varied by source and participant and was provided uncurated.

V is trimmed back by 4 bases and J by 7 bases, and the junction contains 20 bases that no gene match accounts for. For CDR1 and CDR2, the germline V gene lists SGHAT and FQNNGV. The CDR3 spans 18 residues, from the cysteine through the phenylalanine. Just the 54-base CDR3 DNA is kept, in frame starting at base 1. One collaborating source in Seattle enrolled patients while the patients were actively infected and followed the patients over time throughout the course of disease. Whole blood was collected in K2EDTA tubes by collaborating institutions according to the institutions' own protocols. For TCRbeta analysis, collaborators shipped samples in one of three forms: frozen whole blood, isolated PBMCs, or DNA extracted from either of those sample types. As for this clone: This clone's antigen is unknown. Nothing much larger sits one base from this clone, and base qualities are not available.

TCRbeta CDR3 regions were amplified from genomic DNA by means of the immunoSEQ Assay, a bias-controlled multiplex PCR. On the study's bioinformatics: The number of nucleated cells in each sample was estimated by amplification of reference gene primers within the assay. To quantify the absolute abundance of each unique TCRbeta CDR3 rearrangement, sequence reads were collapsed and filtered. For each sample, productive Simpson clonality was calculated as the square root of Simpson's diversity index across productive rearrangements. Entries here come from immuneACCESS through TCRdb and include only in-frame sequences with V and J called. Some clones fail to appear in such tables; in the studies checked, an unresolved V gene covers under half of the shortfall, and the cause of the remainder is unknown. The V and J calls and the clone size are those of that table, but D and trimming were determined from the DNA. The sample yields approximately 75,000 clones; roughly four fifths were counted once. Approximately 7% of the sample is in the top ten clones.

The source of this sequence is a man aged 25 to 40 with COVID-19, enrolled during active disease. Specimen: peripheral blood. This receptor chain uses TRBV11-2 and TRBJ1-2; 8 bases in the middle match TRBD1. For the CDR3, the sequence is CASSSTLIYARGQSGYTF. The sequenced DNA is TGTGCCAGCAGCTCCACCTTAATATACGCCAGGGGGCAAAGTGGCTACACCTTC.